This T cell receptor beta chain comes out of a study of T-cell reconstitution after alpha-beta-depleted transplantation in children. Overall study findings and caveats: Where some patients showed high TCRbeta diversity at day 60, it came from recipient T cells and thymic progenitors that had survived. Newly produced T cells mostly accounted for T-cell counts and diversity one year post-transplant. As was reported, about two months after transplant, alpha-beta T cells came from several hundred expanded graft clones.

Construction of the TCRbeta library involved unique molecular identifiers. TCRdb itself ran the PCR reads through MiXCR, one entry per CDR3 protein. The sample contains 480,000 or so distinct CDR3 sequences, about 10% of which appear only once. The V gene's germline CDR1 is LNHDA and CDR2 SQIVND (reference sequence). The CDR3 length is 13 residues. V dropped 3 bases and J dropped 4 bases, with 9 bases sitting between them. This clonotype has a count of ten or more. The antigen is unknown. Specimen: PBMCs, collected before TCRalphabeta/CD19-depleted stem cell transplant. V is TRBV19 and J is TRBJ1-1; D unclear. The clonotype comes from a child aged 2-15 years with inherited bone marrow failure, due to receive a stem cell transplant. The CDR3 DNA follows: TGTGCCAGTAGTATTCTATCGACCACTGAAGCTTTCTTT. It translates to CASSILSTTEAFF.